A selection of T cell receptor beta chains follows, all from one sample in a study of cytomegalovirus exposure and HLA in healthy donors. Clones were sequenced by immunoSEQ multiplex PCR, and TCRdb holds only the in-frame ones, with some missing. The sample contains around 150,000 clones, about 80% of which appear only once. Sequenced sample: PBMCs. These receptors originate from a middle-aged woman in good health and CMV-seronegative. The CDR3 runs from the conserved cysteine through the conserved F or W. D genes are given only for firm matches. Expanded clones get a size class; other rows say once, few or many, or leave the size out.

d_call	v_call	clone_size	j_call	cdr3_length	cdr3_aa	cdr3_nt
TRBD2	TRBV28	NA	TRBJ2-1	20	CANPSIAGSGSCDSYNEQFF	TGTGCCAACCCCTCAATAGCGGGATCAGGAAGCTGCGATTCCTACAATGAGCAGTTCTTC
NA	TRBV7-6	NA	TRBJ2-1	13	CASRHRASNEQFF	TGTGCCAGCAGGCACAGGGCGAGCAATGAGCAGTTCTTC
TRBD2	TRBV5-4	NA	TRBJ2-1	16	CASSQRVAGVYNEQFF	TGTGCCAGCAGCCAAAGGGTAGCGGGGGTATACAATGAGCAGTTCTTC
NA	TRBV5-6	NA	TRBJ1-2	14	CASSLQGSVDGYTF	TGTGCCAGCAGCTTGCAGGGAAGTGTGGATGGCTACACCTTC
NA	TRBV7-9	few	TRBJ1-2	13	CASSVREGYGYTF	TGTGCCAGCAGCGTTAGAGAGGGATATGGCTACACCTTC
NA	TRBV9	NA	TRBJ2-5	14	CASSVGRLVGTQYF	TGTGCCAGCAGCGTAGGGCGGTTAGTAGGAACCCAGTACTTC
TRBD1	TRBV5-4	NA	TRBJ2-7	12	CASTRQGGEQYF	TGTGCCAGCACCCGACAGGGCGGGGAGCAGTACTTC
TRBD2	TRBV10-1	NA	TRBJ2-7	15	CASSGAGTSGYEQYF	TGCGCCAGCAGTGGGGCGGGGACTAGCGGTTACGAGCAGTACTTC
NA	TRBV5-4	NA	TRBJ2-6	18	CASSLGGGLKGGANVLTF	TGTGCCAGCAGCTTGGGAGGCGGCCTAAAAGGTGGGGCCAACGTCCTGACTTTC
TRBD2	TRBV7-9	few	TRBJ2-1	16	CSSSPRSGLDFSEQFF	TGTTCCAGCAGCCCACGATCGGGACTAGATTTTAGTGAGCAGTTCTTC
TRBD1	TRBV28	NA	TRBJ1-5	18	CASTLRLETGGLGLPQHF	TGTGCCAGCACCCTCAGACTCGAGACAGGGGGCCTTGGACTGCCCCAGCATTTT
NA	TRBV27	NA	TRBJ2-7	14	CASTGRTFIYEQYF	TGTGCCAGCACGGGGAGGACCTTCATCTACGAGCAGTACTTC
NA	TRBV7-9	NA	TRBJ2-6	18	CASSLGGLRTLRANVLTF	TGTGCCAGCAGCTTAGGGGGATTGAGGACATTAAGGGCCAACGTCCTGACTTTC
TRBD1	TRBV7-9	NA	TRBJ1-2	15	CSSSFAMTGNYGYTF	TGTTCCAGCAGCTTTGCTATGACAGGGAACTATGGCTACACCTTC
TRBD1	TRBV28	NA	TRBJ2-7	15	CASRPGQAGAYEQYF	TGTGCCAGCAGGCCAGGACAGGCTGGGGCCTACGAGCAGTACTTC
NA	TRBV7-3	NA	TRBJ1-1	13	CASSLVREGEAFF	TGTGCCAGCAGCTTAGTAAGAGAGGGCGAAGCTTTCTTT
NA	TRBV6-6	NA	TRBJ2-2	14	CASIMGLNTGELFF	TGTGCCAGCATCATGGGACTGAACACCGGGGAGCTGTTTTTT
TRBD1	TRBV18	NA	TRBJ2-1	14	CASSLGTGFNEQFF	TGTGCCAGCTCACTTGGGACAGGGTTCAATGAGCAGTTCTTC
NA	TRBV4-2	NA	TRBJ2-2	17	CASSPPSGGTLTGELFF	TGTGCCAGCAGCCCTCCTTCCGGGGGAACGTTGACCGGGGAGCTGTTTTTT
NA	TRBV2	NA	TRBJ2-5	14	CASSTGTPQETQYF	TGTGCCAGCAGCACCGGGACACCCCAAGAGACCCAGTACTTC
TRBD1	TRBV19	NA	TRBJ1-1	22	CAILRTGGPTGRDGDLNTEAFF	TGTGCCATCCTTCGGACAGGGGGACCGACCGGGAGAGACGGGGACTTGAACACTGAAGCTTTCTTT
TRBD2	TRBV29-1	NA	TRBJ2-3	15	CSVLGTTPRTDTQYF	TGCAGCGTTCTCGGGACTACCCCTCGCACAGATACGCAGTATTTT
NA	TRBV7-7	NA	TRBJ2-2	12	CASKAPGGELFF	TGTGCTAGTAAAGCTCCAGGGGGGGAGCTGTTTTTT
TRBD2	TRBV28	NA	TRBJ2-2	16	CASSRFGGRRAGELFF	TGTGCCAGCAGCCGTTTCGGCGGGAGACGGGCCGGGGAGCTGTTTTTT
NA	TRBV6-5	NA	TRBJ2-5	14	CASSYDRQIETQYF	TGTGCCAGCAGTTACGACCGACAGATAGAGACCCAGTACTTC
TRBD2	TRBV29-1	NA	TRBJ2-5	15	CSVAGREGYYETQYF	TGCAGCGTTGCGGGGCGGGAGGGATATTATGAGACCCAGTACTTC
NA	TRBV28	NA	TRBJ2-2	16	CATTGQRRGGTGELFF	TGTGCCACCACGGGTCAAAGGAGGGGAGGTACCGGGGAGCTGTTTTTT
NA	TRBV7-2	few	TRBJ2-5	15	CASSPRSSFPETQYF	TGTGCCAGCAGCCCACGATCTAGCTTTCCGGAGACCCAGTACTTC
TRBD2	TRBV11-3	once	TRBJ2-1	15	CASRKPGLDINEQFF	TGTGCCAGCAGGAAACCGGGACTAGACATCAATGAGCAGTTCTTC
NA	TRBV19	NA	TRBJ2-6	12	CASTQGGNVLTF	TGTGCCAGTACCCAGGGAGGCAACGTCCTGACTTTC
NA	TRBV11-2	NA	TRBJ2-5	13	CASSLPGEETQYF	TGTGCCAGCAGCCTCCCCGGGGAAGAGACCCAGTACTTC
NA	TRBV7-9	NA	TRBJ2-5	14	CASSLDWARETQYF	TGTGCCAGCAGCTTAGACTGGGCCAGGGAGACCCAGTACTTC
NA	TRBV20-1	NA	TRBJ2-3	11	CSARDPVTQYF	TGCAGTGCTAGAGATCCGGTCACGCAGTATTTT
TRBD2	TRBV19	NA	TRBJ2-5	15	CASGPRLAGVETQYF	TGTGCCAGTGGACCCCGGCTAGCGGGAGTTGAGACCCAGTACTTC
NA	TRBV6-5	NA	TRBJ2-3	13	CASRETGVDTQYF	TGTGCCAGCAGGGAAACCGGGGTAGATACGCAGTATTTT
NA	TRBV19	once	TRBJ1-4	14	CASSPGHGNEKLFF	TGTGCCAGTAGCCCGGGACATGGGAATGAAAAACTGTTTTTT
TRBD2	TRBV28	NA	TRBJ2-7	16	CASSIPGGLSSYEQYF	TGTGCCAGCAGCATCCCGGGGGGGCTAAGCTCCTACGAGCAGTACTTC
NA	TRBV11-2	NA	TRBJ2-2	14	CASSLTSGFGELFF	TGTGCCAGCAGCCTCACCTCAGGGTTCGGGGAGCTGTTTTTT
NA	TRBV9	NA	TRBJ2-1	17	CASSVPRGLADNNEQFF	TGTGCCAGCAGCGTGCCACGGGGGCTAGCGGACAACAATGAGCAGTTCTTC